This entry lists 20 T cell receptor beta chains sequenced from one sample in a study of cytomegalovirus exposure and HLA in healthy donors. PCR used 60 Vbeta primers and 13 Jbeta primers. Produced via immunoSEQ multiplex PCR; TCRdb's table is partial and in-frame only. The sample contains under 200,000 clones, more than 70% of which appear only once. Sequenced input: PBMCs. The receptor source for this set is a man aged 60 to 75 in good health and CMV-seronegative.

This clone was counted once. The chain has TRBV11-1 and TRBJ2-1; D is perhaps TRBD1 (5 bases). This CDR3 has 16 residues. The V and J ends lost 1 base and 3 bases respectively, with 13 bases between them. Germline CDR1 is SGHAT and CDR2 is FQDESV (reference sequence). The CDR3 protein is CASSLEGDTYYNEQFF. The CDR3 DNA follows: TGTGCCAGCAGCTTAGAAGGGGATACGTACTACAATGAGCAGTTCTTC.

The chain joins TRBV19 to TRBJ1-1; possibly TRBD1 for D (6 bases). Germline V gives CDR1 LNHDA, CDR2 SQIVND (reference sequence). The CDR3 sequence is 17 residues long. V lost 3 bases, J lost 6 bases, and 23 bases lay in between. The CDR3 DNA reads TGTGCCAGTAGTATTCGCCGTGGAGGGGGGGCGGGGTCTGAAGCTTTCTTT. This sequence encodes CASSIRRGGGAGSEAFF.

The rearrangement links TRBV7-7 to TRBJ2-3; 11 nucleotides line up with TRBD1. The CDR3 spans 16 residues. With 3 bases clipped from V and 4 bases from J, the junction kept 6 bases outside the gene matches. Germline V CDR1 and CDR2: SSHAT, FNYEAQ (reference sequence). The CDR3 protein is CASSLTGTGGSDTQYF. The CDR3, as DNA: TGTGCCAGCAGCTTGACCGGGACAGGGGGTTCAGATACGCAGTATTTT.

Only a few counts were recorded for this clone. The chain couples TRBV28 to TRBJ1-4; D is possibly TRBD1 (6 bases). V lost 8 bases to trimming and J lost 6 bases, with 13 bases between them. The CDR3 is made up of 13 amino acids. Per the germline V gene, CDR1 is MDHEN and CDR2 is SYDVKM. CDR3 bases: TGTGCCAGCTCCGGACAGAACTATGAAAAACTGTTTTTT. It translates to CASSGQNYEKLFF.

The CDR3 protein is CASSLLGEGSPMETQYF. In DNA form, the CDR3 reads TGTGCCAGCAGCTTGTTGGGGGAGGGGTCTCCTATGGAGACCCAGTACTTC. This chain joins TRBV5-6 and TRBJ2-5; 7 bases match TRBD2. The CDR3 length is 17 residues. Trimming at V came to 1 base and at J to 5 bases, leaving 14 bases not matched to a gene. In germline, CDR1 is SGHDT, CDR2 YYEEEE. Complete variable domain (other parts from reference TRBV5-6 and TRBJ2-5): DAGVTQSPTHLIKTRGQQVTLRCSPKSGHDTVSWYQQALGQGPQFIFQYYEEEERQRGNFPDRFSGHQFPNYSSELNVNALLLGDSALYLCASSLLGEGSPMETQYFGPGTRLLVL.

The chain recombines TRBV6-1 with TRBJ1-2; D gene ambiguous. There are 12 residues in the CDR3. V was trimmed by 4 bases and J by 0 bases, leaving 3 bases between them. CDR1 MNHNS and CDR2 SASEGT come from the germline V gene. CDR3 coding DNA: TGTGCCAGCAGTGTCACTAACTATGGCTACACCTTC. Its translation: CASSVTNYGYTF.

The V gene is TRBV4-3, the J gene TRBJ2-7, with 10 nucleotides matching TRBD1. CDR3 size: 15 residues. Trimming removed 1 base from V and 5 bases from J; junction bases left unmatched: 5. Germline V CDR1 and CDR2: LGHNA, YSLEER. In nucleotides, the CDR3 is TGCGCCAGCAGCCAAGTTGGGACAGGGGCTCACGAGCAGTACTTC. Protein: CASSQVGTGAHEQYF.

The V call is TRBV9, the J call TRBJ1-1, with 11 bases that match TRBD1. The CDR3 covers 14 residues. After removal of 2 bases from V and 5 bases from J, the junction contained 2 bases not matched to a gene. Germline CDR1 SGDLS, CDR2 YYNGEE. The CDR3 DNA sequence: TGTGCCAGCAGCGTGGGGACAGGGGGAACTGAAGCTTTCTTT. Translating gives CASSVGTGGTEAFF.

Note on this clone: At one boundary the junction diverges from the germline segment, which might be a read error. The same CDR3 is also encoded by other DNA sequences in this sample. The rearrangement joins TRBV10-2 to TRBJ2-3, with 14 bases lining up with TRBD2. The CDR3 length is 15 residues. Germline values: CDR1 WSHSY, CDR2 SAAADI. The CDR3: CASSGLAGGPGTQYF. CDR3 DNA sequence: TGCGCCAGCAGTGGACTAGCGGGAGGGCCGGGTACGCAGTACTTT.

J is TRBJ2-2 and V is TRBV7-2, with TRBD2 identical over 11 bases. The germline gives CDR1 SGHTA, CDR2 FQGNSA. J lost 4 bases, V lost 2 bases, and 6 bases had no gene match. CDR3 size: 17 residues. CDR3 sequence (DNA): TGTGCCAGCAGCTTAAATAGCGGGGGGGCGGCCACCGGGGAGCTGTTTTTT. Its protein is CASSLNSGGAATGELFF.

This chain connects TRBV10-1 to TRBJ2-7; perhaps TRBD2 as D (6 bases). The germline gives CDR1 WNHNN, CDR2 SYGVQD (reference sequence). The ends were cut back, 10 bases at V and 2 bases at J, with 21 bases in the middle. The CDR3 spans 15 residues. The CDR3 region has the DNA TGCGCCACTTTTATCTTGGGACTTCCAACCTACGAGCAGTACTTC. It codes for CATFILGLPTYEQYF.

The CDR3 DNA sequence: TGTGCCATCAGTGAGAACGGGAGCACAGATACGCAGTATTTT. This sequence encodes CAISENGSTDTQYF. The gene calls are TRBV10-3 and TRBJ2-3, with D hard to call. Germline values: CDR1 ENHRY, CDR2 SYGVKD. CDR3 length equals 14 residues. V shed 2 bases and J shed 0 bases, with 6 bases lying between them.

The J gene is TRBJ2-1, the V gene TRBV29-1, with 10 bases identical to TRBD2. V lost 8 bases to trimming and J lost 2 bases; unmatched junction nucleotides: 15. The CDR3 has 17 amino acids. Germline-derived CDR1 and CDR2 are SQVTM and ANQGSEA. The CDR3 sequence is CSSISGLAGAPYNEQFF. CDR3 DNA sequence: TGCAGCTCAATCTCCGGGCTAGCGGGAGCTCCCTACAATGAGCAGTTCTTC.

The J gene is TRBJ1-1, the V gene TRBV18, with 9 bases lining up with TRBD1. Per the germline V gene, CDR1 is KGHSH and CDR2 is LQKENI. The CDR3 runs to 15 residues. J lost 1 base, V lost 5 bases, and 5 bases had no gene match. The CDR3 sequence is CASSSTTGGNTEAFF. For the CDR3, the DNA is TGTGCCAGCTCATCCACGACAGGGGGGAACACTGAAGCTTTCTTT.

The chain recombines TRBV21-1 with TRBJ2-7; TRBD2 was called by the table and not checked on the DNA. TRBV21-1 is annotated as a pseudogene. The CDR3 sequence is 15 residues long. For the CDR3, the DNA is TGTGCCAGCAGCAAAGGCGTAGGATGGACTCGCGAGCAGTACTTC. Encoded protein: CASSKGVGWTREQYF.

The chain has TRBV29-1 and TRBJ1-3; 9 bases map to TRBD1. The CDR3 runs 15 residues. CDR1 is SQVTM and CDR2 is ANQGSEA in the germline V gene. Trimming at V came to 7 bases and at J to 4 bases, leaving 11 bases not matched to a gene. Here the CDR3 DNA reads TGCAGCGCCGTGTCTGGGACAGGGTACGGAAACACCATATATTTT. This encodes CSAVSGTGYGNTIYF.

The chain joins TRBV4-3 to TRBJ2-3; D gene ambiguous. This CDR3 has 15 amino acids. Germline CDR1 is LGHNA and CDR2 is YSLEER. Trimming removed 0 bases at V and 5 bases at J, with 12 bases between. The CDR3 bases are TGCGCCAGCAGCCAAGATCGCGCCACGGGAGATACGCAGTATTTT. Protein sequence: CASSQDRATGDTQYF.

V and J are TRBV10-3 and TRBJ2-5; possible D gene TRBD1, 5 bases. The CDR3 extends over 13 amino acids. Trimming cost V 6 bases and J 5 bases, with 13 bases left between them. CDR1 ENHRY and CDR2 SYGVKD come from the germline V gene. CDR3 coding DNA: TGTGCCATCAGGAAAGGGGATTCTGAGACCCAGTACTTC. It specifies CAIRKGDSETQYF.

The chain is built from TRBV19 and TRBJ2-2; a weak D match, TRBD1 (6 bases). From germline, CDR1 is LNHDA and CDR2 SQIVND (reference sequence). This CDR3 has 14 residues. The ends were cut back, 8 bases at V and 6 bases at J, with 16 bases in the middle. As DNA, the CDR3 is TGTGCCAGTTCCCGGGACACACAATCCGGGGAGCTGTTTTTT. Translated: CASSRDTQSGELFF.

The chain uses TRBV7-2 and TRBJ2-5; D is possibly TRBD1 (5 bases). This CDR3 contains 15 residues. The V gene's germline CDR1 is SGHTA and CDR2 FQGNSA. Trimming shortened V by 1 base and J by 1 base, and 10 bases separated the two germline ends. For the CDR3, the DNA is TGTGCCAGCAGCTTAGTCCCAGGGCCCCAAGAGACCCAGTACTTC. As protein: CASSLVPGPQETQYF.